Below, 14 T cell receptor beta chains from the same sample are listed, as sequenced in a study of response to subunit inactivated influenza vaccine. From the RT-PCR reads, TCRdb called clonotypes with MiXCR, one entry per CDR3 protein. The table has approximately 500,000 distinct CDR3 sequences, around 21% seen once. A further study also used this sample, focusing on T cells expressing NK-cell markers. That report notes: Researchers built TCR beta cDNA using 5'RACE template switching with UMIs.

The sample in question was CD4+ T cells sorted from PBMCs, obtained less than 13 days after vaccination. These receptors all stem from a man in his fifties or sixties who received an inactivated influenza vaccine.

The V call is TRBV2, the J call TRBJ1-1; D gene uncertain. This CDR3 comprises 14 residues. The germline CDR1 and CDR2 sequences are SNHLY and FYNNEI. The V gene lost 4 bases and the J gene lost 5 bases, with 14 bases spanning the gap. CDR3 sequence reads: CASSGAMKGTEAFF. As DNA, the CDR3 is TGTGCCAGCAGTGGCGCCATGAAGGGAACTGAAGCTTTCTTT.

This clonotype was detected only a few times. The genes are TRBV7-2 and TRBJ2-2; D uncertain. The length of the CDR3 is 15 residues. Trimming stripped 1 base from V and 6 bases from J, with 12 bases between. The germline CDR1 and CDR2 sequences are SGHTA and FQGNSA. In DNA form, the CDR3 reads TGTGCCAGCAGCTTAGAAGGCAGTTGGGCCGGGGAGCTGTTTTTT. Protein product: CASSLEGSWAGELFF.

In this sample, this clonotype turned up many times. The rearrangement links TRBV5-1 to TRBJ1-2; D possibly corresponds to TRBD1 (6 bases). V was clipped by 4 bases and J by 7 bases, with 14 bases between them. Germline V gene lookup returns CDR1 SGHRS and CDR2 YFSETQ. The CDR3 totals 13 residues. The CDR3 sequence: CASSPADSGGYTF. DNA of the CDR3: TGCGCCAGCAGCCCGGCGGACAGTGGTGGCTACACCTTC.

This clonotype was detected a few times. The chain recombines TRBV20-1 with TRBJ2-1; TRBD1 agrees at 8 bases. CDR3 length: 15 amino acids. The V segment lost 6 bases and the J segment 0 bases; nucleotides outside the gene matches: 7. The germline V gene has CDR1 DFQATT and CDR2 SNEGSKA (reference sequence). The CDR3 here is CSAASGTGSYNEQFF. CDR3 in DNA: TGCAGTGCCGCAAGTGGGACAGGCTCCTACAATGAGCAGTTCTTC.

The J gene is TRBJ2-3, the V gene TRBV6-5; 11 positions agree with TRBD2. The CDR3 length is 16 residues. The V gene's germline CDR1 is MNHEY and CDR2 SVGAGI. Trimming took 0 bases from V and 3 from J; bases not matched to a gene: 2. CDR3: CASSYSSGRVTDTQYF. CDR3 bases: TGTGCCAGCAGTTACTCTAGCGGGAGGGTTACAGATACGCAGTATTTT.

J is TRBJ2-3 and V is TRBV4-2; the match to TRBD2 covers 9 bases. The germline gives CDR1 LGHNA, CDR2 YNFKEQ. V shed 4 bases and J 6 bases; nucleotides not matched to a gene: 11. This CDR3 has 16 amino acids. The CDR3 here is CASSPLGSGRIDTQYF. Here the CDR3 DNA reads TGTGCCAGCAGCCCCCTGGGTAGCGGGAGAATTGATACGCAGTATTTT.

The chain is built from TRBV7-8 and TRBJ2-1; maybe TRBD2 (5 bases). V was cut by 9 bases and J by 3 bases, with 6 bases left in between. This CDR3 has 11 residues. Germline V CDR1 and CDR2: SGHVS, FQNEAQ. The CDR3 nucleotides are TGTGCCAGTGAGGGCTACAATGAGCAGTTCTTC. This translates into CASEGYNEQFF.

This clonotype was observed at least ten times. CDR3 sequence: CASSRPSGRAYEQYF. The DNA of the CDR3 is TGTGCCAGCAGCCGCCCTAGCGGGAGGGCCTACGAGCAGTACTTC. This sequence joins TRBV28 and TRBJ2-7; the match to TRBD2 covers 12 bases. The junction had 5 bases not matched to a gene; V was cut back by 6 bases and J by 2 bases. Germline V gene lookup returns CDR1 MDHEN and CDR2 SYDVKM. This CDR3 spans 15 amino acids. Filled out from reference TRBV28 and TRBJ2-7, the complete variable domain reads DVKVTQSSRYLVKRTGEKVFLECVQDMDHENMFWYRQDPGLGLRLIYFSYDVKMKEKGDIPEGYSVSREKKERFSLILESASTNQTSMYLCASSRPSGRAYEQYFGPGTRLTVT.

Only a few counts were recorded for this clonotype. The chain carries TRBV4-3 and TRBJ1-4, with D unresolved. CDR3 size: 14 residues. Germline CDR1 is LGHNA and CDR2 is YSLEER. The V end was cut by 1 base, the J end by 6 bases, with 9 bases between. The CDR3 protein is CASSQVGIDEKLFF. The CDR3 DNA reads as TGCGCCAGCAGCCAAGTCGGTATTGATGAAAAACTGTTTTTT.

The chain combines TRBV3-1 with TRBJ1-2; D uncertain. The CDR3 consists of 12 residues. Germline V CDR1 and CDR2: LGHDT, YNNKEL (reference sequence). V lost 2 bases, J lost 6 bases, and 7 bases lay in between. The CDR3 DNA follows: TGTGCCAGCAGCCAATTGGCTGATGGCTACACCTTC. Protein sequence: CASSQLADGYTF.

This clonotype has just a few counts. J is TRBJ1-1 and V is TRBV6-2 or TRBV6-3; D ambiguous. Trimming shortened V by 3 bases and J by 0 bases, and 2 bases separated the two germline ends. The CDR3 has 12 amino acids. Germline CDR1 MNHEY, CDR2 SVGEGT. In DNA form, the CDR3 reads TGTGCCAGCAGTTATTTGAACACTGAAGCTTTCTTT. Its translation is CASSYLNTEAFF.

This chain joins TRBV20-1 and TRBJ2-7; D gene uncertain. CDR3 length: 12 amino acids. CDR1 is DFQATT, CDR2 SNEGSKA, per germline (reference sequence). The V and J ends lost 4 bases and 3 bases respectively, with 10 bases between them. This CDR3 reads CSANGPNYEQYF. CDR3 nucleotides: TGCAGTGCTAACGGACCGAACTACGAGCAGTACTTC.

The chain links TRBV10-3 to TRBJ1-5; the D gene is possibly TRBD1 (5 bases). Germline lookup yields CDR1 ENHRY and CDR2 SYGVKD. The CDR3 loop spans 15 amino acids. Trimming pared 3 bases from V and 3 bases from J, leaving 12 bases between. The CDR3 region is CAISDQQVNNQPQHF. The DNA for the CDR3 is TGTGCCATCAGTGACCAACAGGTTAACAATCAGCCCCAGCATTTT.

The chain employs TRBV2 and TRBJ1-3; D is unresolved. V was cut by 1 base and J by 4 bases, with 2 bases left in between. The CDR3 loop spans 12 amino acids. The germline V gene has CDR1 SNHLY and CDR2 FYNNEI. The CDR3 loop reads CASSEGGNTIYF. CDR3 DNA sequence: TGTGCCAGCAGTGAAGGCGGAAACACCATATATTTT.